These T cell receptor beta chains were read from a single sample in a study of early T cells in non-severe SARS-CoV-2 infection. TCRdb redid the calling of the 5' RACE reads with MiXCR, one entry per CDR3 protein. The sample contains approximately 70,000 distinct CDR3 sequences, roughly 12% of which appear only once. Specimen: whole blood. The receptors here all came from an adult who was a healthcare worker with PCR-confirmed SARS-CoV-2 infection or an uninfected control (not recorded which). Each CDR3 is given with its conserved first and last residue. The order of the fields is D gene, J gene, V gene, clone size, CDR3 DNA, CDR3 protein. The D gene is left open where the match is weak. Rows give clone size only sometimes, using once, few, many, or a class for an expanded clone.

d_call: -
j_call: TRBJ1-4
v_call: TRBV12-3/TRBV12-4
clone_size: -
cdr3_nt: TGTGCCAGCGGGGACCCCTCTTGGGGTGAAAAACTGTTTTTT
cdr3_aa: CASGDPSWGEKLFF

d_call: -
j_call: TRBJ2-2
v_call: TRBV12-5
clone_size: many
cdr3_nt: TGTGCTAGTGGTTCGAACAACGACGGGACGAACACCGGGGAGCTGTTTTTT
cdr3_aa: CASGSNNDGTNTGELFF

d_call: -
j_call: TRBJ2-3
v_call: TRBV7-8
clone_size: few
cdr3_nt: TGTGCCAGCAAGCCAAGCCGACAGCCCACAGATACGCAGTATTTT
cdr3_aa: CASKPSRQPTDTQYF

d_call: -
j_call: TRBJ2-1
v_call: TRBV4-2
clone_size: few
cdr3_nt: TGTGCCAGCAGCCACGGCACAGGGAATGAGCAGTTCTTC
cdr3_aa: CASSHGTGNEQFF

d_call: -
j_call: TRBJ2-1
v_call: TRBV3-1
clone_size: -
cdr3_nt: TGTGCCAGCAGCCAAGTTTCAAGTTTCCATGAGCAGTTCTTC
cdr3_aa: CASSQVSSFHEQFF

d_call: TRBD1
j_call: TRBJ1-2
v_call: TRBV3-1
clone_size: many
cdr3_nt: TGTGCCAGCAGCCGGCAAACAGGGGTCTATGGCTACACCTTC
cdr3_aa: CASSRQTGVYGYTF

d_call: -
j_call: TRBJ2-3
v_call: TRBV4-2
clone_size: few
cdr3_nt: TGTGCCACCTCGCCAAAAGATAGCCGAGGAGATACGCAGTATTTT
cdr3_aa: CATSPKDSRGDTQYF

d_call: TRBD1
j_call: TRBJ2-2
v_call: TRBV6-1
clone_size: -
cdr3_nt: TGTGCCAGCAGTGTCTCCGACAGGGCGAACACCGGGGAGCTGTTTTTT
cdr3_aa: CASSVSDRANTGELFF

d_call: -
j_call: TRBJ2-1
v_call: TRBV2
clone_size: few
cdr3_nt: TGTGCCAGCAGTGAAGCGAAGGGGACGCACGAGCAGTTCTTC
cdr3_aa: CASSEAKGTHEQFF

d_call: -
j_call: TRBJ2-3
v_call: TRBV4-2
clone_size: -
cdr3_nt: TGTGCCAGCAGCCAAGATCGACGCGGGGTGGGCACAGATACGCAGTATTTT
cdr3_aa: CASSQDRRGVGTDTQYF

d_call: -
j_call: TRBJ2-1
v_call: TRBV29-1
clone_size: few
cdr3_nt: TGCAGCGTTGAAGATCCCCATCTAATTCCCAATGAGCAGTTCTTC
cdr3_aa: CSVEDPHLIPNEQFF

d_call: TRBD1
j_call: TRBJ1-5
v_call: TRBV4-1
clone_size: many
cdr3_nt: TGCGCCAGCAGCCAGCACAGGGGACAGCCCGGTAGCAATCAGCCCCAGCATTTT
cdr3_aa: CASSQHRGQPGSNQPQHF

d_call: TRBD1
j_call: TRBJ2-2
v_call: TRBV18
clone_size: -
cdr3_nt: TGTGCCAGCTCAAGTACAGGGGCCTGGGAGCTGTTTTTT
cdr3_aa: CASSSTGAWELFF

d_call: TRBD1
j_call: TRBJ2-3
v_call: TRBV7-6
clone_size: many
cdr3_nt: TGTGCCAGCAGCCCAAGGACGGGACAGGGCACAGATACGCAGTATTTT
cdr3_aa: CASSPRTGQGTDTQYF

d_call: TRBD1
j_call: TRBJ2-2
v_call: TRBV14
clone_size: many
cdr3_nt: TGTGCCAGCAGCCAAAACAGGGGGCGAGGAACCGGGGAGCTGTTTTTT
cdr3_aa: CASSQNRGRGTGELFF

d_call: -
j_call: TRBJ1-4
v_call: TRBV5-6
clone_size: -
cdr3_nt: TGTGCCAGCAAGCTGGACCCCCCAACTAATGAAAAACTGTTTTTT
cdr3_aa: CASKLDPPTNEKLFF

d_call: TRBD2
j_call: TRBJ2-3
v_call: TRBV10-1
clone_size: -
cdr3_nt: TGCGCCAGCAGTGAGTCCAGGGACTACACAGATACGCAGTATTTT
cdr3_aa: CASSESRDYTDTQYF

d_call: -
j_call: TRBJ2-6
v_call: TRBV7-3
clone_size: few
cdr3_nt: TGTGCCAGCAGCTTAATGTTGGGGGTCTCTGGGGCCAACGTCCTGACTTTC
cdr3_aa: CASSLMLGVSGANVLTF

d_call: TRBD1
j_call: TRBJ2-5
v_call: TRBV30
clone_size: many
cdr3_nt: TGTGCCTGGAACAGGGGGCTAGGGGAGACCCAGTACTTC
cdr3_aa: CAWNRGLGETQYF

d_call: TRBD2
j_call: TRBJ2-5
v_call: TRBV2
clone_size: few
cdr3_nt: TGTGCCAGCAAACTACTAGCGGCCCCTCAAGAGACCCAGTACTTC
cdr3_aa: CASKLLAAPQETQYF

d_call: TRBD2
j_call: TRBJ2-1
v_call: TRBV20-1
clone_size: -
cdr3_nt: TGCAGTGCTAGAGATACACTAGCGGGAGGACATGAGCAGTTCTTC
cdr3_aa: CSARDTLAGGHEQFF

d_call: TRBD2
j_call: TRBJ2-1
v_call: TRBV6-5
clone_size: many
cdr3_nt: TGTGCCAGCAGTTACCGGAGCGGGAGGGCCGGTGAGCAGTTCTTC
cdr3_aa: CASSYRSGRAGEQFF